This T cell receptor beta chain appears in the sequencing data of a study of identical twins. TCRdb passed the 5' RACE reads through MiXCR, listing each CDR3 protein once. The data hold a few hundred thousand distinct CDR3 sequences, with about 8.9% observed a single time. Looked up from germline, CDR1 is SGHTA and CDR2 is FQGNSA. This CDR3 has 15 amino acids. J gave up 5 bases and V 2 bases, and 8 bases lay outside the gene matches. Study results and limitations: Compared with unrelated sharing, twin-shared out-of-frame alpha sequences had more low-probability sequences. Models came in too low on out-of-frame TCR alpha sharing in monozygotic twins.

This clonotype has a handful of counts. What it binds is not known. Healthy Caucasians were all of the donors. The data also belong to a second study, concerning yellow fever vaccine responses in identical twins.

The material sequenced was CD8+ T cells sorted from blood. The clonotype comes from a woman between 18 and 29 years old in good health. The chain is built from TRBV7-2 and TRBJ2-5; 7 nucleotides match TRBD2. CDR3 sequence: CASSLMMSGAETQYF. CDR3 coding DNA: TGTGCCAGCAGCTTAATGATGAGCGGGGCGGAGACCCAGTACTTC.